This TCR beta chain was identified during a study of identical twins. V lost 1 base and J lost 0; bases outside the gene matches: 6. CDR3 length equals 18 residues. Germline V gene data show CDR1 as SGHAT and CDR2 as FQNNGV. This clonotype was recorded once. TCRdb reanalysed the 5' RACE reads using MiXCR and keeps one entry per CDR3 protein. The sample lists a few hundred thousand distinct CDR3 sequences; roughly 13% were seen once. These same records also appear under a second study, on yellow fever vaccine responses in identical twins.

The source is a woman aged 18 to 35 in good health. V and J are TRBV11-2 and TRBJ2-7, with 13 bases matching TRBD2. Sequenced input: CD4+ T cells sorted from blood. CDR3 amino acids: CASSLVLLAGGFSYEQYF. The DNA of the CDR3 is TGTGCCAGCAGCTTAGTTTTACTAGCGGGAGGGTTCTCCTACGAGCAGTACTTC.